These T cell receptor beta chains were read from a single sample in a study of T-cell reconstitution after alpha-beta-depleted transplantation in children. TCRdb reprocessed the PCR reads with MiXCR, giving one entry per CDR3 protein. The data contain around 230,000 distinct CDR3 sequences, 17% of them singletons. The specimen comprised PBMCs, mostly from graft donor cells, sampled 360 days after TCRalphabeta/CD19-depleted stem cell transplant. The source is a male patient between 2 and 10 years old who had a stem cell transplant for acute lymphoblastic leukemia, so the T cells may come from the graft donor. Both conserved end residues are trimmed from each CDR3. Fields, in order: V gene, CDR3 protein.

>TRBV4-2
ASSQDGWVGGAITDTQY
>TRBV3-1
ASSNMRGAGGHEKLF
>TRBV15
ATSSLAQETQY
>TRBV5-8
ASSVHRGNYGYT
>TRBV3-1
ASSQGVEVAEAF
>TRBV4-2
ASSQDKLPNEKLF
>TRBV12-3/TRBV12-4
ASRWTSGSYNEQF
>TRBV20-1
SASGLAGYRDTQY
>TRBV4-3
ASSQDGAGNQETQY
>TRBV4-1
ASSPNSFYRGAADGYT
>TRBV5-1
ASSLIGADTEAF
>TRBV3-1
ASSQEVAGGLGDTQY
>TRBV7-9
ASSLQGSNTGELF
>TRBV10-3
AISDRDQYEQY
>TRBV2
ASSETWTGNEKLF
>TRBV6-5
ASSYKGYGNQPQH
>TRBV7-2
ASSLELAGGQETQY
>TRBV4-3
ASSQARTGNGNTIY
>TRBV7-2
ASSARLWGDTQY
>TRBV7-2
ASSVGGWWPSNEQF
>TRBV7-2
ASSPGGLLILYEQY
>TRBV5-1
ASSLLTSLAGELF
>TRBV6-5
ASRFRTGNNQPQH
>TRBV9
ASTWGRELTNYGYT
>TRBV28
ASKGGDTEAF
>TRBV11-2
ASSSQGAKYGYT
>TRBV4-3
ASSQSGTSGNTQY
>TRBV20-1
SAGRKAGGWETQY
>TRBV12-5
ASGYGLGQGPYNEQF
>TRBV7-2
ASSFPRTGQNEKLF
>TRBV5-1
ASSLVGEVSYEQY
>TRBV10-3
AIRGGAASPSGLEQY
>TRBV12-3/TRBV12-4
ASAWTDAYEQY
>TRBV3-1
ASRHRISDTQY
>TRBV28
ASSLTPPGEQY
>TRBV7-9
ASSLSRRTPTYFEQF
>TRBV2
ASSEDRDNEQF
>TRBV29-1
SVVVRVRDRETYEQY
>TRBV20-1
SASGGKNEKLF
>TRBV25-1
ASSESGGPGTQY
>TRBV18
ASSPSGEGTTEAF
>TRBV7-9
ASSPWDTGYEQY
>TRBV12-3/TRBV12-4
ASTLAGTYEQY
>TRBV6-2/TRBV6-3
ASRLQGGPRPQH
>TRBV11-2
ASSPQGHEQF
>TRBV13
ASSLLWRRGNYGYT
>TRBV30
AWNLGSGELF
>TRBV7-2
ASSIRDREYNEQF
>TRBV4-3
ASSLTTGRGGDTQY
>TRBV5-1
ASSWTGGRDQY
>TRBV7-2
ASSFGLGTGVGYT
>TRBV7-6
ASSLGRGDRGNRQPQH